The 2 T cell receptor beta chains presented below share a single source sample, sequenced in a study of human T cells and chemical hapten exposure. A single record per CDR3 protein comes from TCRdb applying MiXCR to the RACE reads. The data contain about 82,000 distinct CDR3 sequences, over 10% of them singletons. Sample time point: patch test 3, about 24 weeks after DPC sensitization. Treatment denoted: therapeutic diphenylcyclopropenone sensitization with weekly scalp DPC. Sequenced here: whole blood, sampled in connection with sensitization to the hapten diphenylcyclopropenone (DPC). The origin of the receptors is a woman in her forties or fifties with alopecia areata. Some clones in this sample may be carry-over from other donors' samples.

DNA for the CDR3: TGTGCCTGGGCCGGACAGGGGGCCACTGAAGCTTTCTTT. Its protein product is CAWAGQGATEAFF. The V gene is TRBV30, the J gene TRBJ1-1, with 11 bases lining up with TRBD1. The CDR3 contains 13 residues. V trimming: 5 bases; J trimming: 4 bases; junction bases outside the gene matches: 3. The germline CDR1 and CDR2 sequences are GTSNPN and SVGIG (reference sequence).

The table lists this clonotype with many counts. The chain is built from TRBV18 and TRBJ1-6, with D maybe TRBD1 (6 bases). The CDR3 extends over 15 amino acids. The V gene lost 0 bases and the J gene lost 7 bases, with 10 bases spanning the gap. Germline V gives CDR1 KGHSH, CDR2 LQKENI. CDR3 sequence reads: CASSPPGQFNSPLHF. The DNA of the CDR3 is TGTGCCAGCTCACCACCCGGACAGTTCAATTCACCCCTCCACTTT. The full variable domain, rest sourced from reference TRBV18 and TRBJ1-6, is NAGVMQNPRHLVRRRGQEARLRCSPMKGHSHVYWYRQLPEEGLKFMVYLQKENIIDESGMPKERFSAEFPKEGPSILRIQQVVRGDSAAYFCASSPPGQFNSPLHFGNGTRLTVT.